The 17 T cell receptor beta chains listed next were all sequenced from one sample in a study of cytomegalovirus exposure and HLA in healthy donors (dated by TCRdb to about 2017). The library was built by means of the immunoSEQ multiplex PCR assay. For the multiplex PCR, a mixture combining 60 forward primers for TCR Vbeta segments and 13 reverse primers for TCR Jbeta segments was used. As stored in TCRdb, this immuneACCESS dataset retains in-frame rearrangements with V and J assigned. A fraction of the clones does not appear; measured against another copy, unresolved V genes explain less than half of the discrepancy, and the remainder lacks a known reason. Recorded for this sample are approximately 170,000 clones; about 70% of them occurred a single time. The ten largest clones add up to just under 4.5% of the sample. The sequencing input was PBMCs. Receptors were obtained from a young woman in good health and CMV-seropositive.

This clone appeared a few times. The chain links TRBV15 to TRBJ2-6; D gene uncertain. Trimming stripped 0 bases from V and 0 bases from J, with 6 bases between. Germline loops: CDR1 LNHNV, CDR2 YYDKDF (reference sequence). This CDR3 comprises 16 residues. CDR3 region: CATSRDPSSGANVLTF. In DNA, the CDR3 is TGTGCCACCAGCAGAGACCCTAGCTCTGGGGCCAACGTCCTGACTTTC.

In its sample, this clone was seen once. The chain joins TRBV19 to TRBJ1-1; 7 bases agree with TRBD1. In germline, CDR1 is LNHDA, CDR2 SQIVND (reference sequence). V lost 5 bases to trimming and J lost 1 base; unmatched junction nucleotides: 16. The CDR3 contains 18 residues. The CDR3 sequence is CASSDAGPTRTGNTEAFF. In nucleotides, the CDR3 is TGTGCCAGTAGTGACGCAGGACCCACAAGGACAGGGAACACTGAAGCTTTCTTT. The full variable domain, completed using reference TRBV19 and TRBJ1-1, is DGGITQSPKYLFRKEGQNVTLSCEQNLNHDAMYWYRQDPGQGLRLIYYSQIVNDFQKGDIAEGYSVSREKKESFPLTVTSAQKNPTAFYLCASSDAGPTRTGNTEAFFGQGTRLTVV.

The chain employs TRBV2 and TRBJ2-3; 8 positions match TRBD1. The CDR3 covers 16 residues. Trimming removed 1 base from V and 0 bases from J; junction bases left unmatched: 3. Germline lookup yields CDR1 SNHLY and CDR2 FYNNEI. CDR3 nucleotide sequence: TGTGCCAGCAGTGAAGGGACAGGGCCTAGCACAGATACGCAGTATTTT. As protein: CASSEGTGPSTDTQYF.

This clone has only a few counts. The rearrangement joins TRBV30 to TRBJ1-2, with D possibly matching TRBD1 (6 bases). The CDR3 sequence is 18 residues long. Deletions cut 2 bases from V and 4 bases from J, with 26 bases between. Per germline, CDR1 GTSNPN and CDR2 SVGIG (reference sequence). The chain's CDR3 is CAWSRYLFPGQILYGYTF. CDR3 coding DNA: TGTGCCTGGAGTCGCTATCTATTCCCGGGACAAATACTCTATGGCTACACCTTC.

In DNA form, the CDR3 reads TGTGCCAGCAGCTTAGTAGGAGCAACTAATGAAAAACTGTTTTTT. This codes for CASSLVGATNEKLFF. The gene calls are TRBV7-9 and TRBJ1-4; no clear D. V was cut by 1 base and J by 0 bases, with 6 bases left in between. Looked up from germline, CDR1 is SEHNR and CDR2 is FQNEAQ (reference sequence). This CDR3 has 15 amino acids.

The rearrangement joins TRBV4-3 to TRBJ2-7, with 13 bases matching TRBD2. In germline, CDR1 is LGHNA, CDR2 YSLEER. The trim removed 4 bases at V and 0 bases at J, leaving 6 bases unmatched. The CDR3 totals 17 residues. The CDR3 coding sequence is TGCGCCAGCAGCCGATCTCGACTAGCGGGGGGCTCCTACGAGCAGTACTTC. This codes for CASSRSRLAGGSYEQYF.

V and J are TRBV6-5 and TRBJ1-3, with TRBD1 matching over 7 bases. This CDR3 has 13 residues. Germline V CDR1 and CDR2: MNHEY, SVGAGI. The junction had 1 base not matched to a gene; V was cut back by 6 bases and J by 2 bases. For the CDR3, the DNA is TGTGCCAGCAGGACAGGGACTGGAAACACCATATATTTT. Translating it yields CASRTGTGNTIYF.

The chain employs TRBV6-1 and TRBJ2-1, with 9 bases matching TRBD2. V dropped 4 bases and J dropped 6; count of bases not matched to a gene: 7. This CDR3 contains 15 residues. Germline loops: CDR1 MNHNS, CDR2 SASEGT. CDR3 amino acids: CASSALGTSLNEQFF. The CDR3, as DNA: TGTGCCAGCAGTGCTCTAGGGACTAGCCTCAATGAGCAGTTCTTC.

This clone was observed a few times. The rearrangement uses TRBV4-3 and TRBJ2-1, with a weak D call TRBD1 (6 bases). The CDR3 is 16 residues long. The germline gives CDR1 LGHNA, CDR2 YSLEER. Trimming removed 4 bases from V and 3 bases from J, with 16 bases in between. The CDR3 region is CASSPSEGRGYNEQFF. DNA of the CDR3: TGCGCCAGCAGCCCCTCTGAGGGCAGGGGCTACAATGAGCAGTTCTTC.

The chain links TRBV7-9 to TRBJ2-1; D ambiguous. The CDR3 totals 10 residues. With 9 bases removed from V and 10 bases from J, the gap between germline ends came to 10 bases. Germline V gene lookup returns CDR1 SEHNR and CDR2 FQNEAQ (reference sequence). The CDR3 region is CASPWREQFF. In DNA, the CDR3 is TGTGCCAGTCCCTGGCGGGAGCAGTTCTTC.

The rearrangement uses TRBV5-1 and TRBJ1-6; D is unresolved. The V end lost 3 bases, the J end lost 7 bases, and 8 bases lay between the germline ends. The length of the CDR3 is 13 residues. CDR1 is SGHRS, CDR2 YFSETQ, per germline. This chain's CDR3 is CASSSYQNSPLHF. The CDR3 DNA sequence: TGCGCCAGCAGCTCTTATCAGAATTCACCCCTCCACTTT.

This chain connects TRBV19 to TRBJ1-5; D unclear. The germline CDR1 and CDR2 sequences are LNHDA and SQIVND (reference sequence). V lost 1 base and J 11 bases, leaving 9 bases between the germline ends. The CDR3 length is 12 residues. The CDR3 region is CASSIGSAAQHF. Written as DNA, the CDR3 is TGTGCCAGTAGTATAGGATCAGCGGCCCAGCATTTT.

This clone was counted once. The rearrangement joins TRBV15 to TRBJ2-7; maybe TRBD1 (6 bases). Germline V gives CDR1 LNHNV, CDR2 YYDKDF (reference sequence). CDR3 length: 16 residues. The V gene lost 0 bases and the J gene lost 2 bases, with 14 bases spanning the gap. The CDR3 sequence: CATSRDQSTGTYEQYF. The CDR3 DNA is TGTGCCACCAGCAGAGATCAAAGTACAGGGACCTACGAGCAGTACTTC.

V usage is TRBV2 and J usage is TRBJ1-1; 7 positions agree with TRBD1. Per the germline V gene, CDR1 is SNHLY and CDR2 is FYNNEI. The CDR3 length is 18 residues. Unmatched junction bases numbered 16, after V lost 6 bases and J lost 0 bases. The CDR3 DNA reads TGTGCCAGCAGCGCGGGACAGCCATACCGCCTCATGAACACTGAAGCTTTCTTT. Translation: CASSAGQPYRLMNTEAFF.

The chain is built from TRBV5-6 and TRBJ2-1; D ambiguous. V lost 0 bases and J 0 bases, leaving 7 bases between the germline ends. This CDR3 is built from 15 residues. Germline values: CDR1 SGHDT, CDR2 YYEEEE. The CDR3 reads CASSLVESSYNEQFF. CDR3 coding DNA: TGTGCCAGCAGCTTGGTCGAGAGCTCCTACAATGAGCAGTTCTTC. Variable domain in full (rest from reference TRBV5-6 and TRBJ2-1): DAGVTQSPTHLIKTRGQQVTLRCSPKSGHDTVSWYQQALGQGPQFIFQYYEEEERQRGNFPDRFSGHQFPNYSSELNVNALLLGDSALYLCASSLVESSYNEQFFGPGTRLTVL.

V and J are TRBV5-1 and TRBJ1-4, with 7 bases fitting TRBD1. The CDR3 spans 16 residues. Germline loops: CDR1 SGHRS, CDR2 YFSETQ. V shed 3 bases and J 4 bases; nucleotides not matched to a gene: 9. The CDR3 region has the DNA TGCGCCAGCAGCTCCACCACCGGGACAGATAATGAAAAACTGTTTTTT. Protein product: CASSSTTGTDNEKLFF.

This clone was recorded only once. The rearrangement joins TRBV9 to TRBJ1-1; a possible D gene is TRBD1 (5 bases). Trimming removed 3 bases at V and 7 bases at J, with 13 bases between. Looked up from germline, CDR1 is SGDLS and CDR2 is YYNGEE. This CDR3 spans 13 amino acids. CDR3 DNA sequence: TGTGCCAGCAGCGAAGACACGGGGGATGAAGCTTTCTTT. It specifies CASSEDTGDEAFF. Supplemented by reference TRBV9 and TRBJ1-1, the full variable domain reads DSGVTQTPKHLITATGQRVTLRCSPRSGDLSVYWYQQSLDQGLQFLIQYYNGEERAKGNILERFSAQQFPDLHSELNLSSLELGDSALYFCASSEDTGDEAFFGQGTRLTVV.